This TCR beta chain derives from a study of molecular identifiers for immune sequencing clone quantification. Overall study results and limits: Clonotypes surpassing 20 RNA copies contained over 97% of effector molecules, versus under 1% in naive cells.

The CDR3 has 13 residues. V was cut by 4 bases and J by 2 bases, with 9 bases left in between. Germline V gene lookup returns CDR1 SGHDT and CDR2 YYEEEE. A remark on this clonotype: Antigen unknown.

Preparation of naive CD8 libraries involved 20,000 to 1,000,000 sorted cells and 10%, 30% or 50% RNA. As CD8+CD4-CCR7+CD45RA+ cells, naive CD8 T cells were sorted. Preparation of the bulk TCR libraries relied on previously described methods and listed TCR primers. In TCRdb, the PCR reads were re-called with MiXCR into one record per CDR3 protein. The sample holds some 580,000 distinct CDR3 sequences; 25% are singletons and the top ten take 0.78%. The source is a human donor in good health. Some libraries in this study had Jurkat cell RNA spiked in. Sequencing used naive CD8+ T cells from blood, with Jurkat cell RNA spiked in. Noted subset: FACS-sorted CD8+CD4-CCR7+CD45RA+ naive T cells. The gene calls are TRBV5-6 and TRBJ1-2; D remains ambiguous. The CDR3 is CASSEGQNYGYTF. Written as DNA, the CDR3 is TGTGCCAGCAGCGAGGGCCAGAACTATGGCTACACCTTC.